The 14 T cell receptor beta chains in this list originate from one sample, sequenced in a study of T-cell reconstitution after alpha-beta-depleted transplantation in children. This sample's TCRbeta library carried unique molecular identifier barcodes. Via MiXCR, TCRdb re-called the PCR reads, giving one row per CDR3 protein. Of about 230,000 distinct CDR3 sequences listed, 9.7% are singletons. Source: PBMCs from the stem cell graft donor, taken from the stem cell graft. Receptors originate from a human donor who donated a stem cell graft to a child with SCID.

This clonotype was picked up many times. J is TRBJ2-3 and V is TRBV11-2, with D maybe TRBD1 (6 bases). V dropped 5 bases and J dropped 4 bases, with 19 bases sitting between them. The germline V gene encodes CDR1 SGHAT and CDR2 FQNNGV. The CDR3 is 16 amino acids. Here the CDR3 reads CASSPGTKRPADTQYF. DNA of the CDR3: TGTGCCAGCAGCCCTGGGACAAAACGACCCGCAGATACGCAGTATTTT.

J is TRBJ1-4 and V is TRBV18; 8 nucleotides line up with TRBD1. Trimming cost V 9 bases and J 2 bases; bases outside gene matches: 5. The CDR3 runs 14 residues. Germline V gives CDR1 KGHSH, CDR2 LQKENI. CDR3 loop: CASTRQGTNEKLFF. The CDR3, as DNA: TGTGCCAGTACGCGACAGGGGACTAATGAAAAACTGTTTTTT.

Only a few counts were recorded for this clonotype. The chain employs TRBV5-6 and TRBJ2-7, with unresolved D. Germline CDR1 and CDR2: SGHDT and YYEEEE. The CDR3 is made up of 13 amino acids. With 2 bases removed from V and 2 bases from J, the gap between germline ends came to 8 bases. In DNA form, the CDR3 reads TGTGCCAGCAGCTTCGGCCTAGCCTACGAGCAGTACTTC. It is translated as CASSFGLAYEQYF.

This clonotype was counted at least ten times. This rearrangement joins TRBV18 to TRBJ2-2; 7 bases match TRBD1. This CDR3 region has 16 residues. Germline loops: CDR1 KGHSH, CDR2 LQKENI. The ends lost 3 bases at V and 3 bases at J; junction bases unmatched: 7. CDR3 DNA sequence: TGTGCCAGCTCACCCCCGAACGACAGGGACACCGGGGAGCTGTTTTTT. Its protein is CASSPPNDRDTGELFF.

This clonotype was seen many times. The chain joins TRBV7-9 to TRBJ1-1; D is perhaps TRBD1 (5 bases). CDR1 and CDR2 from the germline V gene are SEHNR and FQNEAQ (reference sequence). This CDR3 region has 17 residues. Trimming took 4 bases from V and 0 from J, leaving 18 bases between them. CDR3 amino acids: CASSSTQIWGMNTEAFF. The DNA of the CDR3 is TGTGCCAGCAGCTCAACCCAAATTTGGGGCATGAACACTGAAGCTTTCTTT.

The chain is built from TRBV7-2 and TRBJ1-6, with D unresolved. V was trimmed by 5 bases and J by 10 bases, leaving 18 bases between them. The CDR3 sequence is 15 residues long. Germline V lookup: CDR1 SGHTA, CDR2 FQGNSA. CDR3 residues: CASSPLALSESPLHF. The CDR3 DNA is TGTGCCAGCAGCCCTCTGGCCCTCTCTGAATCACCCCTCCACTTT.

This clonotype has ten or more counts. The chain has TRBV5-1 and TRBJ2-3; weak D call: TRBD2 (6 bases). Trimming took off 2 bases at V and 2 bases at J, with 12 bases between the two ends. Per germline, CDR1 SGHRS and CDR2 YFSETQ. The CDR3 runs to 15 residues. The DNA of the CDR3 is TGCGCCAGCAGCTTTAAAACTAGCCACACAGATACGCAGTATTTT. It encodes CASSFKTSHTDTQYF.

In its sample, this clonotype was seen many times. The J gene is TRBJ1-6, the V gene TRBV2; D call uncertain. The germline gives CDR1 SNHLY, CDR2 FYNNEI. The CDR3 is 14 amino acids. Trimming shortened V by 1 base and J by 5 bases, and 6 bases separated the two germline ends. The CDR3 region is CASSEVSDNSPLHF. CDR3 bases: TGTGCCAGCAGTGAAGTCTCTGATAATTCACCCCTCCACTTT.

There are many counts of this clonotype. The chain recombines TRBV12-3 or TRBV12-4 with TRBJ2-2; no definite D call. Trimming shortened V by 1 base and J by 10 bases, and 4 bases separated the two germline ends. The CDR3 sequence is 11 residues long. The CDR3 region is CASSLGPELFF. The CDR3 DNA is TGTGCCAGCAGTTTAGGGCCGGAGCTGTTTTTT.

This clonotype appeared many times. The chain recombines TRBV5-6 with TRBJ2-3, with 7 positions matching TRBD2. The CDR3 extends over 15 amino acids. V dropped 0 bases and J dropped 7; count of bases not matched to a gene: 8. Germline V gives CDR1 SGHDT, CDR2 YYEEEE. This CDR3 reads CASSLDGGGGNTQYF. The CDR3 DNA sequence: TGTGCCAGCAGCTTGGATGGGGGGGGAGGAAATACGCAGTATTTT. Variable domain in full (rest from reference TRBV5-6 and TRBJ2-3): DAGVTQSPTHLIKTRGQQVTLRCSPKSGHDTVSWYQQALGQGPQFIFQYYEEEERQRGNFPDRFSGHQFPNYSSELNVNALLLGDSALYLCASSLDGGGGNTQYFGPGTRLTVL.

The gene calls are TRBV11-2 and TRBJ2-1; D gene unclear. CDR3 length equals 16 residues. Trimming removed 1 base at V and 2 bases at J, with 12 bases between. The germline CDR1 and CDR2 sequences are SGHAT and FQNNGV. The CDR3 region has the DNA TGTGCCAGCAGCTTAGGTGTGGCGGTGACCTACAATGAGCAGTTCTTC. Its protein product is CASSLGVAVTYNEQFF.

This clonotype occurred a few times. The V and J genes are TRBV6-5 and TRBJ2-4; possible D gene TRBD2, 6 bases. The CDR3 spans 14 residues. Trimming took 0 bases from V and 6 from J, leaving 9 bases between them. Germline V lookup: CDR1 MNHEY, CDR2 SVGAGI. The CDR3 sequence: CASSYSGGSNIQYF. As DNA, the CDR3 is TGTGCCAGCAGTTACTCTGGGGGGTCAAACATTCAGTACTTC.

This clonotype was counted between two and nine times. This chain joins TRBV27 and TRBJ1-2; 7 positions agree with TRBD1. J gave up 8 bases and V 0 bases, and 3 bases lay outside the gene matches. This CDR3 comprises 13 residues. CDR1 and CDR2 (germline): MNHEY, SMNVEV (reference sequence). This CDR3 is CASSLSTGWGYTF. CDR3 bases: TGTGCCAGCAGTTTATCGACAGGGTGGGGCTACACCTTC.

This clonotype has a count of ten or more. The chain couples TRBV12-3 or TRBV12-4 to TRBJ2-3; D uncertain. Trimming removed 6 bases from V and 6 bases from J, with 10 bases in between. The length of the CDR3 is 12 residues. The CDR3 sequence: CASSQLRDTQYF. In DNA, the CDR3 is TGTGCCAGCAGCCAACTGCGGGATACGCAGTATTTT.